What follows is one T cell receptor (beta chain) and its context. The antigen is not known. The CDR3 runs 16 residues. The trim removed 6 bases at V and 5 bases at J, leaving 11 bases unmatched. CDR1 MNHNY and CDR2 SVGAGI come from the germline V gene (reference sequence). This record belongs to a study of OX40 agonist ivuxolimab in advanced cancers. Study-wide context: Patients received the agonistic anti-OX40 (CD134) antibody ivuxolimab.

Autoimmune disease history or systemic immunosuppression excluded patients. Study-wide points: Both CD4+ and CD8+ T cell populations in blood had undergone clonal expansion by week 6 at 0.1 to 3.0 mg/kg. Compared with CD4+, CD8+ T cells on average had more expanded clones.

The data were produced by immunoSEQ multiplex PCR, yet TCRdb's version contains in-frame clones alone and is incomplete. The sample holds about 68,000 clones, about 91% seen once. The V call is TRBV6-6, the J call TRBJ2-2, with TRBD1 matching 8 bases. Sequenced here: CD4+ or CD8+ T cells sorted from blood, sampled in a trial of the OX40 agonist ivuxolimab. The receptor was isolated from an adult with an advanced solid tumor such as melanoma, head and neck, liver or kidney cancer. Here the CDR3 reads CASSPPDRVKTGELFF. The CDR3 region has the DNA TGTGCCAGCAGCCCACCGGACAGGGTGAAGACCGGGGAGCTGTTTTTT.